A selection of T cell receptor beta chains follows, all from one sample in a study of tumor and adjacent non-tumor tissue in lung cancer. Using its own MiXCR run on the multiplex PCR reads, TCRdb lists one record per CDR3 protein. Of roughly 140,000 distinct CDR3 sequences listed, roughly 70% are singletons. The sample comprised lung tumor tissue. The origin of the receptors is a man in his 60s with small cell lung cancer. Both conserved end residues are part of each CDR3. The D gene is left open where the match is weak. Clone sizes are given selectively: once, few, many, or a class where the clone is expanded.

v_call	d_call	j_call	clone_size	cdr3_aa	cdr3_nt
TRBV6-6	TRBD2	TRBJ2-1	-	CTSTPGAGRGGRTYNEQFF	TGTACCAGCACCCCCGGGGCAGGGCGGGGCGGGAGGACCTACAATGAGCAATTCTTC
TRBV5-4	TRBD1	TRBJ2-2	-	CASSLQSGQGSTGELFF	TGTGCCAGTAGCTTGCAATCGGGACAGGGTAGCACCGGGGAGCTGTTTTTT
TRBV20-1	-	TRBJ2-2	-	CSARDGIGKLFF	TGCAGTGCTAGAGATGGAATAGGGAAGCTGTTTTTT
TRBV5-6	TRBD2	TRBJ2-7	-	CASSFSELAGTSYEQYF	TGTGCCAGCAGCTTCTCCGAACTAGCGGGGACCTCCTACGAGCAGTACTTC
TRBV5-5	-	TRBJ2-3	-	CASSSGGRTDTQYF	TGTGCCAGCAGCTCCGGGGGACGCACAGATACGCAGTATTTT
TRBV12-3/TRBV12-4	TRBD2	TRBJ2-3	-	CASSLGLVGETDTQYF	TGTGCCAGCAGCCTCGGACTAGTGGGAGAGACAGATACGCAGTATTTT
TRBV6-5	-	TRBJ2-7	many	CASNRQGGYEQYF	TGTGCCAGCAACCGACAGGGAGGCTACGAGCAGTACTTC
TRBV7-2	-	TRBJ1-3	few	CASSYEWSGNTIYF	TGTGCCAGCAGCTACGAATGGTCTGGAAACACCATATATTTT
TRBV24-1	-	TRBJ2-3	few	CATSDSLTGTDTQYF	TGTGCCACCAGTGATTCCCTGACAGGCACAGATACGCAGTATTTT
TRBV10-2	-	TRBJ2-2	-	CASSDDINYIRELFF	TGCGCCAGCAGTGACGACATAAACTACATCAGGGAGCTGTTTTTT
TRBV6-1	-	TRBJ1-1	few	CASKRGTSNTEAFF	TGTGCCAGCAAGAGGGGCACCTCGAACACTGAAGCTTTCTTT
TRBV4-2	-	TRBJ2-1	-	CASSQELAFSEQSF	TGTGCCAGCAGCCAAGAGCTAGCGTTCAGTGAGCAGTCCTTC
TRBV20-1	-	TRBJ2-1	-	CSVRGLESWQFF	TGCAGTGTCAGGGGACTGGAGTCATGGCAGTTCTTC
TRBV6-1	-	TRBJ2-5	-	CASSDSGEEIQYF	TGTGCCAGCAGCGACAGTGGGGAGGAGATCCAGTACTTC
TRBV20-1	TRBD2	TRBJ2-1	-	CSARGSSGRAAEQCF	TGCAGTGCTAGAGGTTCTAGCGGGAGGGCCGCTGAGCAGTGCTTC
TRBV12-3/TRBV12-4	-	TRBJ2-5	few	CASSLVYTEETQYF	TGTGCCAGCAGTTTAGTCTACACCGAAGAGACCCAGTACTTC